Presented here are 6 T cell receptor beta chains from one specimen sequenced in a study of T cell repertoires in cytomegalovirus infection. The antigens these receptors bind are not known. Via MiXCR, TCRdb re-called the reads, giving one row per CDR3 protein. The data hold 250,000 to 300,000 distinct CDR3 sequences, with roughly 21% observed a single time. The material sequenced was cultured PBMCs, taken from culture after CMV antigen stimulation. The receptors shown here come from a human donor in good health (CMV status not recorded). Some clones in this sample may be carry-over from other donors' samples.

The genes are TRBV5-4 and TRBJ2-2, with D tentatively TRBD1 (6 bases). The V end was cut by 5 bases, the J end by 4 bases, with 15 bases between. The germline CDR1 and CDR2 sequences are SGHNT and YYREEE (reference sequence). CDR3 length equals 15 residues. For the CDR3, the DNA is TGTGCCAGCAGTTCTGACAGGAGATCCACCGGGGAGCTGTTTTTT. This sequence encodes CASSSDRRSTGELFF.

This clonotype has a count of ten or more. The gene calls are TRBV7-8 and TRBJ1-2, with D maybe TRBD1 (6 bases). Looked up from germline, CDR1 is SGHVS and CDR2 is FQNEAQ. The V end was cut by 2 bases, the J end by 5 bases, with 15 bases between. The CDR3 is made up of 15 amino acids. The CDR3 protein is CASSLIQRGEYGYTF. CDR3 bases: TGTGCCAGCAGCTTAATCCAAAGGGGGGAATATGGCTACACCTTC.

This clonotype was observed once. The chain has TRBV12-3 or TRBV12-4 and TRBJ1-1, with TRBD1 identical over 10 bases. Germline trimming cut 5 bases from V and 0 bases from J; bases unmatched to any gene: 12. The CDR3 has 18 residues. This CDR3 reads CASSPRDRGFIMNTEAFF. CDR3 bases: TGTGCCAGCAGTCCCCGGGACAGGGGCTTTATCATGAACACTGAAGCTTTCTTT.

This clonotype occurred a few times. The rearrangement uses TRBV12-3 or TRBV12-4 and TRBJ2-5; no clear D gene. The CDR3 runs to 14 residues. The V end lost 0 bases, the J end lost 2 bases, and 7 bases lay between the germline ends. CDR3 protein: CASSLARLQETQYF. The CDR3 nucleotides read TGTGCCAGCAGTTTAGCCAGGCTACAAGAGACCCAGTACTTC.

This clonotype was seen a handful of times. The CDR3 coding sequence is TGTGCCAGCAGTTACCAGGTGGGGGATTACAATCAGCCCCAGCATTTT. Translating gives CASSYQVGDYNQPQHF. This chain joins TRBV6-2 or TRBV6-3 and TRBJ1-5; D is possibly TRBD1 (5 bases). V lost 2 bases, J lost 3 bases, and 14 bases lay in between. This CDR3 is built from 16 residues. Germline-derived CDR1 and CDR2 are MNHEY and SVGEGT.

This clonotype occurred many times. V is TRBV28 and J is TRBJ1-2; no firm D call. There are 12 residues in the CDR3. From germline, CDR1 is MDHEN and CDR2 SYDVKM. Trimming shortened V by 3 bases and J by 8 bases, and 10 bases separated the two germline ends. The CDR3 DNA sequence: TGTGCCAGCAGTTTTCACAACCGAGGCTACACCTTC. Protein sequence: CASSFHNRGYTF.